This T cell receptor (beta chain) was identified during a study of read filtering for tumor transcriptome and immune sequencing (dated by TCRdb to 2019 to 2021). Study-wide context: The cohort had roughly 18 male and some 15 female patients with a mean age of roughly 66 years, ranging from about 40 to 85. Under revised international staging, about eight patients fell into R-ISS I, about 17 into R-ISS II and more than five into R-ISS III. After DNase treatment, whole-transcriptome libraries were prepared with the TruSeq RNA Access Library Prep Kit. TCR-region mapped reads per sample ranged from about 4.05 to 11 million with IR-seq versus only roughly 80 to 1273 with RNA-seq. Using the same bone marrow samples, the study ran both targeted immune repertoire sequencing and bulk whole-transcriptome sequencing and then compared the TCR repertoires from each method. A main aim was a read-filtering strategy for immune repertoire data, specifically whether clonotypes supported by a single read should be removed.

Every patient had bone marrow sampled at the time of active disease. Bone marrow mononuclear cells were isolated by Ficoll-Hypaque density gradient centrifugation. To remove myeloma plasma cells, the cells were labeled with CD138 magnetic microbeads on a MACS separator, and CD138-negative cells were then collected by negative selection. The purity of the isolated cells was checked by flow cytometry with CD138 antibodies on an Attune NxT. Total RNA was extracted using TRIzol reagent and was quantified on a NanoDrop spectrophotometer. Paired RNA-seq and IR-seq were performed on the CD138-negative bone marrow sample of each patient. Overall results and qualifications from the work: In IR-seq, single-read clonotypes were roughly 84% of clonotypes but around 3.2% of total reads; in RNA-seq they were roughly three quarters of clonotypes and about 40% of reads. The sorted CD138-negative fraction was a mixed bone marrow immune population, not purified T cells. IR-seq captured clonotypes at much higher depth and more reliably than RNA-seq, and smaller IR-seq throughput sufficed to identify most shared clonotypes. The correlation between IR-seq and RNA-seq shared clonotype proportions rose when single-read clonotypes were removed.

CDR1 and CDR2 are read off the germline V gene (reference sequence) as DFQATT and SNEGSKA. The CDR3 measures 10 amino acids from cysteine to phenylalanine. Of the read, only the CDR3 DNA is kept; its 30 bases are in frame from base 1. TCR libraries were constructed from 350 to 400 ng RNA using the Immunoverse kit, and molecular barcoded adaptors covering alpha/delta and beta/gamma chains were employed. TCR library preparation was performed with the same RNA that was used for transcriptome sequencing. An Illumina HiSeq 4000 with 2 x 150 cycles was used to sequence the TCR libraries. In the paper's pipeline: TCR reads were aligned to human V, D, J and C references and assembled into CDR3 clonotypes with MiXCR, including quality filtering and error correction. The tcR package in R was used for analysis of clonotype counts and gene usage diversity. For inspection of raw mapping reads, RNA-seq reads were mapped by STAR aligner version 2.5.3a onto GRCh37 of the human genome. To test how sequencing depth affected the clonotypes detected, IR-seq fastq files were randomly downsampled with Seqtk 1.3. TCRdb applied fastp at Q25 and MiXCR to the public reads, then kept only in-frame beta chains. Each entry is one CDR3 protein sequence, shown with its most common DNA and genes. The V and J calls were determined by TCRdb, not by the authors. The sample table lists around 38,000 distinct CDR3 sequences, roughly an eighth of them with a count of one. The biggest ten clones account for about 30% of the sample.

This clonotype was counted many times. Its binding antigen is unknown. No much larger clone exists at a distance of one base, and base qualities are not known. The origin of this receptor is a donor over 35 with multiple myeloma. The receptor chain draws on TRBV20-1 and TRBJ2-3, with the identity of the D gene unclear. The sequenced material came from a population of CD138-negative cells sorted from bone marrow. Explained via the paper, the cell subset or site label denotes: bone marrow mononuclear cells depleted of CD138+ plasma/myeloma cells by negative magnetic selection. CDR3 loop: CSPNDHTQYF. In nucleotide form, the sequence is TGCAGCCCCAACGACCATACGCAGTATTTT.